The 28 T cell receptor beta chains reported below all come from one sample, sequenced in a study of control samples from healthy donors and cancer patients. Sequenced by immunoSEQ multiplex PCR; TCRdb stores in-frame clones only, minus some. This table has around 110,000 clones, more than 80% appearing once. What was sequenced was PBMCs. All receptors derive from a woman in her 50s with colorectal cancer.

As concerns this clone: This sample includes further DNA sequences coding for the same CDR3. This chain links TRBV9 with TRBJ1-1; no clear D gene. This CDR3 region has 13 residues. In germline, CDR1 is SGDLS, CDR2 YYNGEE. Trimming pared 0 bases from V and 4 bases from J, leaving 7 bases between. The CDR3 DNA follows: TGTGCCAGCAGCGTAGCTGTTGGCACTGAAGCTTTCTTT. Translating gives CASSVAVGTEAFF.

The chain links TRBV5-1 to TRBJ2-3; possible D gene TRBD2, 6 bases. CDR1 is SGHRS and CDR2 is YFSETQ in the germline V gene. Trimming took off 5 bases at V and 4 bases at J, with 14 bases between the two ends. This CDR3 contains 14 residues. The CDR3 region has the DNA TGCGCCAGCAGTGGGGGGTTGGACGCAGATACGCAGTATTTT. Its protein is CASSGGLDADTQYF.

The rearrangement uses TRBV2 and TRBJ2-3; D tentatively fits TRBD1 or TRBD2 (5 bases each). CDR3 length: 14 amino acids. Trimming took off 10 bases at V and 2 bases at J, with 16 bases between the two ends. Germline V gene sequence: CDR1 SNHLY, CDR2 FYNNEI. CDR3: CANRRGVPTDTQYF. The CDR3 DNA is TGTGCCAACCGCCGAGGGGTCCCCACAGATACGCAGTATTTT.

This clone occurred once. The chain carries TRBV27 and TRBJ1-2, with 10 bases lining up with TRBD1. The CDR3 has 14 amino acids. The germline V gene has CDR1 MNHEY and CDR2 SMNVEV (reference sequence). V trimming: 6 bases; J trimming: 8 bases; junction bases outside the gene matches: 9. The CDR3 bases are TGTGCCAGCAGCCCTGGACAGGGGGTGGGCGGCTACACCTTC. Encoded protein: CASSPGQGVGGYTF.

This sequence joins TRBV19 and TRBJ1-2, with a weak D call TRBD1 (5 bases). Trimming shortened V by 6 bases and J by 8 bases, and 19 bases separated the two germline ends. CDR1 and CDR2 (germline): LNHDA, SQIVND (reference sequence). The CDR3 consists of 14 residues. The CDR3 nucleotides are TGTGCCAGTAGCCGGCCAGGGTCGACGGGAGGCTACACCTTC. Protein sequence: CASSRPGSTGGYTF.

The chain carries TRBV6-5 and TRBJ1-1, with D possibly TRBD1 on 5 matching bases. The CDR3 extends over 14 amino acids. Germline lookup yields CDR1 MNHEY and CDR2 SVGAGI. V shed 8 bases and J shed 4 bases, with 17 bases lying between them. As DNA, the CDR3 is TGTGCCAGCCGCAGGCTCGGGGGTTCCACTGAAGCTTTCTTT. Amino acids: CASRRLGGSTEAFF.

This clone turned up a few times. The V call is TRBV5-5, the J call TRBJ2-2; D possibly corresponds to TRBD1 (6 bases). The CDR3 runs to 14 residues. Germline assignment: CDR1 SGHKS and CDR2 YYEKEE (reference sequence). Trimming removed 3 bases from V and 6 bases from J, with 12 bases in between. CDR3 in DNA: TGTGCCAGCAGCTCACCCACAGGGCCCGGGGAGCTGTTTTTT. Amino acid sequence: CASSSPTGPGELFF.

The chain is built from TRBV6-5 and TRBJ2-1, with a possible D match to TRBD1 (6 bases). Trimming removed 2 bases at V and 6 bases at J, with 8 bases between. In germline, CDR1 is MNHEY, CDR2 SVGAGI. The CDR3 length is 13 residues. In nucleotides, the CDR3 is TGTGCCAGCAGTTACCTCAGGGGCAATGAGCAGTTCTTC. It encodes CASSYLRGNEQFF.

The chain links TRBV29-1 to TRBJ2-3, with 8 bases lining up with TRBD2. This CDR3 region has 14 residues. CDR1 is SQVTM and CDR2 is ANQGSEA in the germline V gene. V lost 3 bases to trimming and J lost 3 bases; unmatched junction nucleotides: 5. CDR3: CSVDERGGTDTQYF. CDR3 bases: TGCAGCGTTGACGAACGGGGGGGGACAGATACGCAGTATTTT.

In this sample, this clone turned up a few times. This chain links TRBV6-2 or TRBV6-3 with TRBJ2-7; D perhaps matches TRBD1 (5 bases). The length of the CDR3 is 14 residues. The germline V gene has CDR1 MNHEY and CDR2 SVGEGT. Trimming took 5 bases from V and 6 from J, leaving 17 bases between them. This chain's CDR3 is CASSPTGGLGEQYF. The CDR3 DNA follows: TGTGCCAGCAGTCCAACAGGTGGCCTCGGCGAGCAGTACTTC.

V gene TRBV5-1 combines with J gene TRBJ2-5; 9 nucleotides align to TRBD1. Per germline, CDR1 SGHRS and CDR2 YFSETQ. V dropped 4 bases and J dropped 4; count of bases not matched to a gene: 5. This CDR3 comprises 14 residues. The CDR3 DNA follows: TGCGCCAGCAGCGCCACAGGGGGCAGAGAGACCCAGTACTTC. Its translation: CASSATGGRETQYF.

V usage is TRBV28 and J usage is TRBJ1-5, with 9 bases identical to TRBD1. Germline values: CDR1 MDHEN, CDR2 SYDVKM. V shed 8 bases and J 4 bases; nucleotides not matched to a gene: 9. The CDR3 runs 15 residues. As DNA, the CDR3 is TGTGCCAGCTCAAGGGGGGACAGGGTAAATCAGCCCCAGCATTTT. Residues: CASSRGDRVNQPQHF.

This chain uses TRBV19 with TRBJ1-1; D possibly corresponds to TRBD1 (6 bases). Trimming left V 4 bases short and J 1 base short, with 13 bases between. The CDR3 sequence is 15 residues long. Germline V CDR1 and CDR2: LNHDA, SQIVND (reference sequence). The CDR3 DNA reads TGTGCCAGTAGTACACAAGGGGGACGGAACACTGAAGCTTTCTTT. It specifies CASSTQGGRNTEAFF.

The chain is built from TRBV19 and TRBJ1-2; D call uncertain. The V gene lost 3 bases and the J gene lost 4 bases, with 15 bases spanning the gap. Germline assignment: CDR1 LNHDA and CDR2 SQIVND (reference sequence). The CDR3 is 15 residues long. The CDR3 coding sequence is TGTGCCAGTAGTATCGTTCGCGGCAGGCTCTATGGCTACACCTTC. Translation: CASSIVRGRLYGYTF.

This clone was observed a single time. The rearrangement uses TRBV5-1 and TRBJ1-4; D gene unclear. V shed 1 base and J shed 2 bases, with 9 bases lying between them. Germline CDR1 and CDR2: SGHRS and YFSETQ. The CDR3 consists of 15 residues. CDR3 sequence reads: CASSLNGETNEKLFF. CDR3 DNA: TGCGCCAGCAGCTTGAACGGGGAGACTAATGAAAAACTGTTTTTT.

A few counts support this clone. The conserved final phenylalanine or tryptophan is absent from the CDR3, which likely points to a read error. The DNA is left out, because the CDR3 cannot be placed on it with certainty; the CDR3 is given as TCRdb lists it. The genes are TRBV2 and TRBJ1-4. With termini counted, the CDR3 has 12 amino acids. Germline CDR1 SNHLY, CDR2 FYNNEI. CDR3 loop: CASRESRPALYV.

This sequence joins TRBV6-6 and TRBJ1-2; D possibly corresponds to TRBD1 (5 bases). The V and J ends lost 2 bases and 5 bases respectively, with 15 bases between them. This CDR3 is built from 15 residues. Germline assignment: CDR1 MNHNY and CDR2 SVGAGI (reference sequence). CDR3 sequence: CASSYIAGGEYGYTF. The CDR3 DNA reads TGTGCCAGCAGTTACATCGCCGGGGGGGAATATGGCTACACCTTC.

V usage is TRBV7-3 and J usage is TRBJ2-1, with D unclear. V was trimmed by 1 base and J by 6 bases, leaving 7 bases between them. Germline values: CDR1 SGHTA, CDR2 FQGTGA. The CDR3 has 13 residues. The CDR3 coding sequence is TGTGCCAGCAGCTTAAACCCTACCAATGAGCAGTTCTTC. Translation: CASSLNPTNEQFF.

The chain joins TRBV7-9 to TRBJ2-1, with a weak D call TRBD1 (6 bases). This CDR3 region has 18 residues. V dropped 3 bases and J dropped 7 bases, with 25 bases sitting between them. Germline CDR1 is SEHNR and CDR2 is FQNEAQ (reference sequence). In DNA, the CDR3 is TGTGCCAGCAGCTTTAAGTACTACAGGGAATTTTCCAGTAATGAGCAGTTCTTC. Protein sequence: CASSFKYYREFSSNEQFF.

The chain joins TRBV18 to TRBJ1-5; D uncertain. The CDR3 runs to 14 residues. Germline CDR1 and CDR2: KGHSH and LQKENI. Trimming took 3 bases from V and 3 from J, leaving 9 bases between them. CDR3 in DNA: TGTGCCAGCTCACCTGGCTTATCCAATCAGCCCCAGCATTTT. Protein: CASSPGLSNQPQHF.

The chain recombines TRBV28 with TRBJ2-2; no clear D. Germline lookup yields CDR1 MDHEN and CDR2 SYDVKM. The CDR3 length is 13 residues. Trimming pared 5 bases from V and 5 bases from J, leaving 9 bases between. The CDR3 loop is CASSLTATGELFF. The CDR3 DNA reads TGTGCCAGCAGTCTTACAGCGACCGGGGAGCTGTTTTTT.

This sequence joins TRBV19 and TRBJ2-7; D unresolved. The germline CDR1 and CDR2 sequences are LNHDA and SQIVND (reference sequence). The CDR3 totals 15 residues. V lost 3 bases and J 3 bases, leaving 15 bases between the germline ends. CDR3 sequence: CASSIDPSDGYEQYF. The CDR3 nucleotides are TGTGCCAGTAGTATCGATCCGTCGGACGGCTACGAGCAGTACTTC.

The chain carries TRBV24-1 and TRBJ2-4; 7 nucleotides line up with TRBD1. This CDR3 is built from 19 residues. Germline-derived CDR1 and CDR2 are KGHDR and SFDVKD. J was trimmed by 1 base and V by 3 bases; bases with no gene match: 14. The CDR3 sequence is CATSDKRSDRSGAKNIQYF. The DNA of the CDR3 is TGTGCCACCAGTGATAAACGATCGGACAGGTCTGGGGCCAAAAACATTCAGTACTTC.

The CDR3 region has the DNA TGCGCCAGCAGCTTCCGGGACAGGAACTACGAGCAGTACTTC. This encodes CASSFRDRNYEQYF. This chain links TRBV5-1 with TRBJ2-7; TRBD1 agrees at 8 bases. Germline CDR1 reads SGHRS; CDR2 reads YFSETQ. The CDR3 is 14 amino acids. V shed 2 bases, J shed 3 bases, and the junction held 4 bases outside the gene matches.

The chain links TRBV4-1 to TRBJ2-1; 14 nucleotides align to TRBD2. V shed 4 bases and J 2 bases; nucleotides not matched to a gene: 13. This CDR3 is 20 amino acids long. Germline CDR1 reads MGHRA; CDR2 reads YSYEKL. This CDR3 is CASSRGQPGLAGAPYNEQFF. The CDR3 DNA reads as TGCGCCAGCAGCCGCGGACAACCGGGACTAGCGGGAGCCCCCTACAATGAGCAGTTCTTC.

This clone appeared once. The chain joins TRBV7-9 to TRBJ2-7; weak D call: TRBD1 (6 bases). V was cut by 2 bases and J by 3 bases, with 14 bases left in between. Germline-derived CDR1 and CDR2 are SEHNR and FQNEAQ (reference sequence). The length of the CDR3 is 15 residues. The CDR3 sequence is CASSLPVQGSYEQYF. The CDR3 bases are TGTGCCAGCAGCTTACCTGTACAGGGAAGCTACGAGCAGTACTTC.

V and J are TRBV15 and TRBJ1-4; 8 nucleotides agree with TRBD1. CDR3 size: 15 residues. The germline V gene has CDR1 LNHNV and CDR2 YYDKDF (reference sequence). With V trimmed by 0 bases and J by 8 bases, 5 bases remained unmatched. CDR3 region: CATSREGQAGEKLFF. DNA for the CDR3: TGTGCCACCAGCAGAGAGGGACAGGCAGGCGAAAAACTGTTTTTT.

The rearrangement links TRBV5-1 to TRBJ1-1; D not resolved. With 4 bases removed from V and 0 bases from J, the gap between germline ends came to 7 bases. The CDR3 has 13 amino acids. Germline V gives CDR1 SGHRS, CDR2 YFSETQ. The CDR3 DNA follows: TGCGCCAGCAGCCCCCGGATGAACACTGAAGCTTTCTTT. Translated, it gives CASSPRMNTEAFF.